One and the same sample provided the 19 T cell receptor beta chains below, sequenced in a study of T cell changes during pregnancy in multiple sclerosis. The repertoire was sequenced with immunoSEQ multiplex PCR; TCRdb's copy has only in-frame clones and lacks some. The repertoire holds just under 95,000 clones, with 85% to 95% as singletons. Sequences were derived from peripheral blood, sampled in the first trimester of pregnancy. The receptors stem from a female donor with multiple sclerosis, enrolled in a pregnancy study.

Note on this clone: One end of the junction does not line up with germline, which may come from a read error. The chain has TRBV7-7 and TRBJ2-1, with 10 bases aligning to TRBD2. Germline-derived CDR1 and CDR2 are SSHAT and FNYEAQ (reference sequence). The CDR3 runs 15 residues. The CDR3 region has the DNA TGTGCTAGCAGTCCTGCTAGCGGGAGCCACAATGAGCAGTTCTTC. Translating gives CASSPASGSHNEQFF.

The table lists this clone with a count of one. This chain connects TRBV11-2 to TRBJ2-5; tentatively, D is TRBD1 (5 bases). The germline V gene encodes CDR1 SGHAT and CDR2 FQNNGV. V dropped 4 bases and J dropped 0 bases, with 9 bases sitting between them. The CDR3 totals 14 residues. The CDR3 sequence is CASSWRQYQETQYF. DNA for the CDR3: TGTGCCAGCAGCTGGAGACAGTACCAAGAGACCCAGTACTTC.

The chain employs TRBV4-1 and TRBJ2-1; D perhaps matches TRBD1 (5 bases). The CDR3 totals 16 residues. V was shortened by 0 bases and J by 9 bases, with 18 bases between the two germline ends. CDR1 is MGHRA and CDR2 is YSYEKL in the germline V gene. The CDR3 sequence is CASSQDQAPVRGEQFF. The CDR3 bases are TGCGCCAGCAGCCAAGACCAAGCGCCAGTTAGGGGTGAGCAGTTCTTC.

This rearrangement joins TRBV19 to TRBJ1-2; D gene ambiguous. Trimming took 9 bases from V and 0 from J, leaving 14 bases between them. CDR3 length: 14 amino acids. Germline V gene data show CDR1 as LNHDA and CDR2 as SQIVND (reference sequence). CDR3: CASRTPSANYGYTF. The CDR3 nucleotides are TGTGCCAGCCGAACTCCCTCCGCTAACTATGGCTACACCTTC.

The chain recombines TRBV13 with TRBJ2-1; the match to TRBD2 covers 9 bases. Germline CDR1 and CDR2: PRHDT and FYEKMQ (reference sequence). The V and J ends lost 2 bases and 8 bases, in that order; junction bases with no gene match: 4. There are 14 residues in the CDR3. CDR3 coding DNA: TGTGCCAGCAGCTTAACGGGACTAGCTTATGAGCAGTTCTTC. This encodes CASSLTGLAYEQFF.

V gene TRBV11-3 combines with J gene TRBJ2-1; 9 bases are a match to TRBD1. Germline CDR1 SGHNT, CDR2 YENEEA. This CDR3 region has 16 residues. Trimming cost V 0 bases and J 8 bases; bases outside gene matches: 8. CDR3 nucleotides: TGTGCCAGCAGCTTAGAATGGGGACAGGGTCGGGATGAGCAGTTCTTC. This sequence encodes CASSLEWGQGRDEQFF.

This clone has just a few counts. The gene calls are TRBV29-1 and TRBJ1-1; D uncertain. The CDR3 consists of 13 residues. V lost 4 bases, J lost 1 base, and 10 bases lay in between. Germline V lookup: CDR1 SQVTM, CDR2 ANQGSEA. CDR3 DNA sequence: TGCAGCGTTGTTCCAGGCTGGAACACTGAAGCTTTCTTT. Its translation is CSVVPGWNTEAFF.

This CDR3 is CASSLIAQGHETQYF. The CDR3 bases are TGTGCCAGCAGTTTAATCGCACAGGGACACGAGACCCAGTACTTC. The V and J genes are TRBV27 and TRBJ2-5; D perhaps matches TRBD1 (6 bases). Germline CDR1 is MNHEY and CDR2 is SMNVEV (reference sequence). Trimming took 2 bases from V and 5 from J, leaving 15 bases between them. This CDR3 spans 15 amino acids.

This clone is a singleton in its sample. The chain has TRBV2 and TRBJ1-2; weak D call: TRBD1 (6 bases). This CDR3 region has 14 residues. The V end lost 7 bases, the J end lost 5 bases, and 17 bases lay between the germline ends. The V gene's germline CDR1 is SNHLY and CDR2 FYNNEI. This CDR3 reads CASTRAGVAYGYTF. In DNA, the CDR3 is TGTGCCAGCACACGGGCAGGGGTAGCATATGGCTACACCTTC.

This CDR3 reads CASSRQNTNEKLFF. The CDR3 DNA reads TGTGCCAGCAGCCGACAGAACACTAATGAAAAACTGTTTTTT. V gene TRBV2 combines with J gene TRBJ1-4, with TRBD1 as a possible D gene (5 bases). The germline CDR1 and CDR2 sequences are SNHLY and FYNNEI. There are 14 residues in the CDR3. V was pared by 6 bases and J by 2 bases, with 10 bases between.

CDR3 sequence (DNA): TGTGCCAGCAGCTTAGTCCAAGCGGATCCCCTCGAGCAGTACTTC. As protein: CASSLVQADPLEQYF. This chain joins TRBV7-6 and TRBJ2-7, with D possibly matching TRBD2 (5 bases). Germline V CDR1 and CDR2: SGHVS, FNYEAQ. CDR3 length equals 15 residues. Trimming stripped 1 base from V and 6 bases from J, with 16 bases between. Based on the CDR3 plus reference TRBV7-6 and TRBJ2-7, the full variable domain is GAGVSQSPRYKVTKRGQDVALRCDPISGHVSLYWYRQALGQGPEFLTYFNYEAQQDKSGLPNDRFSAERPEGSISTLTIQRTEQRDSAMYRCASSLVQADPLEQYFGPGTRLTVT.

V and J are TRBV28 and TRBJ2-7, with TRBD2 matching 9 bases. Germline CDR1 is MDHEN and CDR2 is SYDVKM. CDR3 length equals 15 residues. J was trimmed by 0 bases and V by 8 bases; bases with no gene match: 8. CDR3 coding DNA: TGTGCCAGCCGAAAGACTAGCGGAGTCTCCTACGAGCAGTACTTC. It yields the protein CASRKTSGVSYEQYF.

CDR3 bases: TGTGCCAGCAGCGGGTCGGGACAGGGTAGGTACGAGCAGTACTTC. Its translation: CASSGSGQGRYEQYF. This sequence joins TRBV13 and TRBJ2-7, with 9 bases fitting TRBD1. The V and J ends lost 5 bases and 4 bases, in that order; junction bases with no gene match: 9. Germline lookup yields CDR1 PRHDT and CDR2 FYEKMQ (reference sequence). The CDR3 totals 15 residues.

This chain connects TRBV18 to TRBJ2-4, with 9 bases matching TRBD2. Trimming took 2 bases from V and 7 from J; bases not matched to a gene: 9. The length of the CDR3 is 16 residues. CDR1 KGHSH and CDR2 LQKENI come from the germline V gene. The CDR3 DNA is TGTGCCAGCTCACCAGTTAGCGGGAGTTATGAGAACATTCAGTACTTC. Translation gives CASSPVSGSYENIQYF.

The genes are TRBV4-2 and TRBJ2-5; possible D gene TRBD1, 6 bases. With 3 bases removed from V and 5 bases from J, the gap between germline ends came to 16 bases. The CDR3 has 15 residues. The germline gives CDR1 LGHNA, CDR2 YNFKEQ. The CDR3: CASSHAAGASETQYF. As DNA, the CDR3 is TGTGCCAGCAGCCACGCTGCAGGGGCCTCGGAGACCCAGTACTTC.

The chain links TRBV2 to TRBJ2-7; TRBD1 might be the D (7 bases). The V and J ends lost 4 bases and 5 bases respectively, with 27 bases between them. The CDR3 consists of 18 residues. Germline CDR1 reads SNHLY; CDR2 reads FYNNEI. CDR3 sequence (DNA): TGTGCCAGCAGTGGGCCCCTTATCCCGCGCAGGGGGGACAACGAGCAGTACTTC. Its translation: CASSGPLIPRRGDNEQYF.

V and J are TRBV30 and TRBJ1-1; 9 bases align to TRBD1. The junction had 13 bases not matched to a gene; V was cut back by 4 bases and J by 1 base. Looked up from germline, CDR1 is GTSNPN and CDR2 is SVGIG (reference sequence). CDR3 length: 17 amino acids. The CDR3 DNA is TGTGCCTGGACCAGAGGGAATACACAGGGGGCGAACACTGAAGCTTTCTTT. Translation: CAWTRGNTQGANTEAFF.

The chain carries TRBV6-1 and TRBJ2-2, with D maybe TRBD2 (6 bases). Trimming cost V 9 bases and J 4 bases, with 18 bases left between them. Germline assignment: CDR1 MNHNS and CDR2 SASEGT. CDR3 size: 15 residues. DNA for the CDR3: TGTGCCAGTATAGTGGGGGGAGTGGGCACCGGGGAGCTGTTTTTT. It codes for CASIVGGVGTGELFF.

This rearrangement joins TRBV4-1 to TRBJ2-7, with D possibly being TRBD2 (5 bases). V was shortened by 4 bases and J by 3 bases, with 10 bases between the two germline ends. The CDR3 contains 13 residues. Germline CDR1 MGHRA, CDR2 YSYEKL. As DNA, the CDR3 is TGCGCCAGCAGCCCTGGACTTGGCTACGAGCAGTACTTC. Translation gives CASSPGLGYEQYF.